Listed below are T cell receptor beta chains from one sample, sequenced in a study of T cells in Graves' hyperthyroidism and ophthalmopathy. TCRdb passed the multiplex PCR reads through MiXCR, listing each CDR3 protein once. The sample includes some 490,000 distinct CDR3 sequences, roughly 22% seen only once; the top ten take about 49%. The sample consisted of blood. The receptors stem from a woman aged 70-85 years with Graves' ophthalmopathy. Each CDR3 is given with its conserved first and last residue. The D gene is left open where the match is weak. Not every row has a clone size; where given, it reads once, few, many or a size class.

d_call j_call v_call clone_size cdr3_nt cdr3_aa
TRBD2 TRBJ2-5 TRBV20-1 few TGCAGTGCTAGAAAGAGGTCGAGCGGGATCAGAAGGGCGACCCAGTACTTC CSARKRSSGIRRATQYF
TRBD2 TRBJ2-3 TRBV7-6 few TGTGCCAGCAGCTTAGGTCGTTTTAGCGGGAGGGCTGCAGATACGCAGTATTTT CASSLGRFSGRAADTQYF
NA TRBJ2-7 TRBV6-1 few TGTGCCAGCAATCCGGGCAGCTCCTACGAGCAGTACTTC CASNPGSSYEQYF
NA TRBJ1-2 TRBV10-1 many TGCGCCAGCAGTGGACAGGCCAAGTATGGCTACACCTTC CASSGQAKYGYTF
TRBD2 TRBJ2-1 TRBV24-1 few TGTGCCACCAGTGGAACTAGCGGGACAAGAGAGCAGTTCTTC CATSGTSGTREQFF
NA TRBJ1-2 TRBV5-1 few TGCGCCAGCAGCTCGTCAGGGTTTCGGGGCTACACCTTC CASSSSGFRGYTF
NA TRBJ1-1 TRBV12-3/TRBV12-4 NA TGTGCCAGCAGTTTATTCGCGAACACTGAAGCTTTCTTT CASSLFANTEAFF
TRBD1 TRBJ1-2 TRBV28 many TGTGCCAGCCGAGGCAGGGGGCGAACTTATGGCTACACCTTC CASRGRGRTYGYTF
TRBD2 TRBJ2-5 TRBV19 NA TGTGCCAGTAGTACAGGGACTAGCGGGAGCGAGACCCAGTACTTC CASSTGTSGSETQYF
NA TRBJ1-2 TRBV5-1 many TGCGCCAGCAGCTTGGGAGGGGGTTCTGGCTACACCTTC CASSLGGGSGYTF
NA TRBJ2-5 TRBV24-1 few TGTGCCACCAGTGATTTCGGAGAGACCCAGTACTTC CATSDFGETQYF
NA TRBJ1-1 TRBV19 many TGTGCCAGTAGTATAGGGCAGCCTTCGGCTGAAGCTTTCTTT CASSIGQPSAEAFF
TRBD2 TRBJ2-1 TRBV5-1 few TGCGCCAGCAGCTTATCACTAGCGGGAGCTAATGAGCAGTTCTTC CASSLSLAGANEQFF
TRBD1 TRBJ2-3 TRBV24-1 NA TGTGCCACCAGTGACGGACAGGGTCCAGATACGCAGTATTTT CATSDGQGPDTQYF
NA TRBJ1-1 TRBV11-2 many TGTGCCAGCAGCTCGGGTGTTGAAGCTTTCTTT CASSSGVEAFF
NA TRBJ1-5 TRBV6-1 few TGTGCTTCGGGGCAGGGTGGACAGCCCCAGCATTTT CASGQGGQPQHF
TRBD2 TRBJ2-7 TRBV30 NA TGTGCCTGGAGTGGACGGGGGGGCCAATACGAGCAGTACTTC CAWSGRGGQYEQYF
NA TRBJ2-7 TRBV6-5 NA TGTGCCAGCAGTTACTCGAGTTGGGGTAATTACGAGCAGTACTTC CASSYSSWGNYEQYF
TRBD2 TRBJ2-7 TRBV3-1 once TGTGCCAGCAGCCCTCGATCGGGCGGGAGGAACGAGCAGTACTTC CASSPRSGGRNEQYF
TRBD1 TRBJ2-7 TRBV4-3 few TGCGCCAGCAGCCAAGACCCCACCGTGGGACAGAACTCCTACGAGCAGTACTTC CASSQDPTVGQNSYEQYF
NA TRBJ1-2 TRBV12-3/TRBV12-4 NA TGTGCCAGCAGTGCAGCGCTATCGGACAACTATGGCTACACCTTC CASSAALSDNYGYTF
NA TRBJ2-3 TRBV7-7 NA TGTGCTAGCAGCGCCATATACGAGGGGGATACGCAGTATTTT CASSAIYEGDTQYF
TRBD1 TRBJ1-1 TRBV7-2 many TGTGCCAGCAGCTTCGACAGGGTAGCTTTCTTT CASSFDRVAFF
TRBD1 TRBJ2-1 TRBV9 few TGTGCCAGCAGCGTAGAGGGGGCCGATGAGCAGTTCTTC CASSVEGADEQFF
NA TRBJ1-1 TRBV5-1 once TGCGCCAGCAGCTTGGCCGGGACCGAACCAAACACTGAAGCTTTCTTT CASSLAGTEPNTEAFF
TRBD1 TRBJ1-2 TRBV30 NA TGTGCCTGGAGGGAAGGGGGCGACCTTTTTATGGGCTACACCTTC CAWREGGDLFMGYTF
NA TRBJ2-1 TRBV9 NA TGTGCCAGCACACTTACCCAAGCGGTCCTCTCCTACAATGAGCAGTTCTTC CASTLTQAVLSYNEQFF
TRBD1 TRBJ1-2 TRBV3-1 NA TGTGCCAGCAGCACCCGACAGGGGGCGCGGCGGTACTATGGCTACACCTTC CASSTRQGARRYYGYTF
TRBD2 TRBJ2-3 TRBV20-1 NA TGCAGTGCTAGTGGGACTAGCGGGAGTTCAGTCCTAGGTACGCAGTATTTT CSASGTSGSSVLGTQYF
NA TRBJ1-1 TRBV12-3/TRBV12-4 many TGTGCCAGCAGTTTCAGGGGAGGCACTGAAGCTTTCTTT CASSFRGGTEAFF
TRBD2 TRBJ2-5 TRBV20-1 few TGCAGTGCTAGAGAAATAGCGGGAGGGACTATGCCGCAAGAGACCCAGTACTTC CSAREIAGGTMPQETQYF
TRBD2 TRBJ2-1 TRBV6-2/TRBV6-3 few TGTGCCAGCAGTTACCTAGCGGAAAACAATGAGCAGTTCTTC CASSYLAENNEQFF
TRBD2 TRBJ2-7 TRBV19 NA TGTGCCAGTAGTATAGGTAGTTCTAGCGGGAGGAGCTCCTACGAGCAGTACTTC CASSIGSSSGRSSYEQYF
TRBD2 TRBJ2-2 TRBV7-9 few TGTGCCAGCAGCAGGGCGGGAGGAATTACCGGGGAGCTGTTTTTT CASSRAGGITGELFF
NA TRBJ1-5 TRBV3-1 many TGTGCCAGCAGCCAAGCCTCGGGATTAGTGGGACAGCCCCAGCATTTT CASSQASGLVGQPQHF
NA TRBJ2-7 TRBV7-3 many TGTGCCAGCAGCCCGGACAGTATATACGAGCAGTACTTC CASSPDSIYEQYF
NA TRBJ2-5 TRBV28 many TGTGCCAGCAGCTCCTCGCAGCGGTTTCCGGAGACCCAGTACTTC CASSSSQRFPETQYF
NA TRBJ1-5 TRBV25-1 NA TGTGCCAGCAGTCCTTCCGGGGGAAAAAATCAGCCCCAGCATTTT CASSPSGGKNQPQHF
NA TRBJ2-5 TRBV10-3 few TGTGCCATCAGTGAGGAAGGAGCACCAGATTTCCAGTACTTC CAISEEGAPDFQYF
TRBD2 TRBJ2-1 TRBV3-1 many TGTGCCAGCAGCTTCCTGACTAGCGATGAGCAGTTCTTC CASSFLTSDEQFF
NA TRBJ2-3 TRBV20-1 many TGCAGCGCCCGGACAGGCACAGATACGCAGTATTTT CSARTGTDTQYF
TRBD2 TRBJ2-3 TRBV5-1 NA TGCGCCAGCAGCCCTATACTAGCGGGGCGGCCCACAGATACGCAGTATTTT CASSPILAGRPTDTQYF
NA TRBJ1-3 TRBV28 few TGTGCCAGCAGTTCTCCCGACAGGCCTGGAAACACCATATATTTT CASSSPDRPGNTIYF
TRBD2 TRBJ2-3 TRBV18 NA TGTGCCAGCTCACAGACGATAGCGGGAGAACTAGCTACGCAGTATTTT CASSQTIAGELATQYF
NA TRBJ1-1 TRBV12-3/TRBV12-4 many TGTGCCAGCAGTTTAGGAGTACCGAACACTGAAGCTTTCTTT CASSLGVPNTEAFF
NA TRBJ2-2 TRBV4-3 few TGCGCCAGCAGGCCAGGACATAACACCGGGGAGCTGTTTTTT CASRPGHNTGELFF
NA TRBJ1-2 TRBV5-4 NA TGTGCCAGCAGCTTGTCCGGGGAAAACTATGGCTACACCTTC CASSLSGENYGYTF
TRBD1 TRBJ1-1 TRBV18 NA TGTGCCAGCTCACCACGGAGGGGGCACACCAACACTGAAGCTTTCTTT CASSPRRGHTNTEAFF
TRBD2 TRBJ2-1 TRBV20-1 NA TGCAGTGCTAGAGTGGCGGGAGGTCGGGGGTACAATGAGCAGTTCTTC CSARVAGGRGYNEQFF
NA TRBJ1-1 TRBV6-1 NA TGTGCCACCAAGGGGAGGTCCGGGGGCACTGAAGCTTTCTTT CATKGRSGGTEAFF
NA TRBJ2-2 TRBV25-1 NA TGTGCCAGCGCCACAGCCGGGTACTCCGGGGAGCTGTTTTTT CASATAGYSGELFF
TRBD2 TRBJ2-1 TRBV12-3/TRBV12-4 many TGTGCCAGCAGCCAAAGACTAGCGGGAGGAGGTGAGCAGTTCTTC CASSQRLAGGGEQFF
NA TRBJ2-7 TRBV28 many TGTGCCAGCAGGCAGGGACTGGCTACCTACGAGCAGTACTTC CASRQGLATYEQYF
NA TRBJ2-1 TRBV6-2/TRBV6-3 NA TGTGCCAGCAGTCAGACGACTAGGGTGAGTGAGCAGTTCTTC CASSQTTRVSEQFF
TRBD2 TRBJ2-3 TRBV7-9 few TGTGCCAGCAGCTCAGATTTAGCGGGCGTTATCACAGATACGCAGTATTTT CASSSDLAGVITDTQYF
TRBD2 TRBJ2-1 TRBV20-1 NA TGCAGTGCTAGAGGAGGGTGGGCGGGAGGATCCTACAATGAGCAGTTCTTC CSARGGWAGGSYNEQFF
NA TRBJ2-1 TRBV6-6 many TGTGCCAGCAGTTCCTCAACAGGGAGAGGGGCGTACAATGAGCAGTTCTTC CASSSSTGRGAYNEQFF
NA TRBJ2-5 TRBV7-8 NA TGTGCCAGCAGCTTAGAGGGCGTTCAGTACTTC CASSLEGVQYF